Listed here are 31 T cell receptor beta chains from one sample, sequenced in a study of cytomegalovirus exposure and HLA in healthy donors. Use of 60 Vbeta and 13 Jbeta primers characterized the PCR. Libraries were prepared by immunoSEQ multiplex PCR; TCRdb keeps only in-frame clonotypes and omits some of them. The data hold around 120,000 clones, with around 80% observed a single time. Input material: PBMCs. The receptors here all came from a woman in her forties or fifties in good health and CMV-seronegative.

As DNA, the CDR3 is TGTGCCAGCAGCGTTCGGTCAGGGGGTGCTGAAAAACTGTTTTTT. It specifies CASSVRSGGAEKLFF. The gene calls are TRBV9 and TRBJ1-4; 7 nucleotides match TRBD1. The CDR3 covers 15 residues. CDR1 is SGDLS and CDR2 is YYNGEE in the germline V gene. Trimming cost V 2 bases and J 7 bases; bases outside gene matches: 8.

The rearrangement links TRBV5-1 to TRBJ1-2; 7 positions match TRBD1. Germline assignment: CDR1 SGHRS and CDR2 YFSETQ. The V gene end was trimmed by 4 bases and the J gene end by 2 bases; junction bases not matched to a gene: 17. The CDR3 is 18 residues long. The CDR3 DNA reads TGCGCCAGCAGCCCAACCCCGGGAGGGACAGTTTCGAACTATGGCTACACCTTC. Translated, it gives CASSPTPGGTVSNYGYTF.

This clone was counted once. CDR3 region: CASSLAMVSGAQPQHF. CDR3 DNA sequence: TGCGCCAGCAGCTTGGCCATGGTATCTGGGGCTCAGCCCCAGCATTTT. The V call is TRBV5-1, the J call TRBJ1-5; a possible D gene is TRBD1 (5 bases). The V gene lost 0 bases and the J gene lost 6 bases, with 16 bases spanning the gap. The CDR3 sequence is 16 residues long. The germline gives CDR1 SGHRS, CDR2 YFSETQ. Filled out from reference TRBV5-1 and TRBJ1-5, the complete variable domain reads KAGVTQTPRYLIKTRGQQVTLSCSPISGHRSVSWYQQTPGQGLQFLFEYFSETQRNKGNFPGRFSGRQFSNSRSEMNVSTLELGDSALYLCASSLAMVSGAQPQHFGDGTRLSIL.

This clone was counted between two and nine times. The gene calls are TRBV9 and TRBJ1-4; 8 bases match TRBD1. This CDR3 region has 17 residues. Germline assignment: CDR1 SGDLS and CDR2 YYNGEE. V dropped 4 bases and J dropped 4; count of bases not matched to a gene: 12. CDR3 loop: CASSPDGGTGYNEKLFF. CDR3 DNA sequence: TGTGCCAGCAGCCCAGACGGGGGGACAGGTTATAATGAAAAACTGTTTTTT. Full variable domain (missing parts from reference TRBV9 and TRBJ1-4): DSGVTQTPKHLITATGQRVTLRCSPRSGDLSVYWYQQSLDQGLQFLIQYYNGEERAKGNILERFSAQQFPDLHSELNLSSLELGDSALYFCASSPDGGTGYNEKLFFGSGTQLSVL.

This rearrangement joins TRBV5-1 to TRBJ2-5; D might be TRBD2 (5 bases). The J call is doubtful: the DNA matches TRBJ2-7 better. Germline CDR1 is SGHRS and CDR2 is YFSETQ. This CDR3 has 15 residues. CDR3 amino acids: CASSLARETYYEQYF. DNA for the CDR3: TGCGCCAGCAGCTTGGCGAGGGAGACTTACTACGAGCAGTACTTC.

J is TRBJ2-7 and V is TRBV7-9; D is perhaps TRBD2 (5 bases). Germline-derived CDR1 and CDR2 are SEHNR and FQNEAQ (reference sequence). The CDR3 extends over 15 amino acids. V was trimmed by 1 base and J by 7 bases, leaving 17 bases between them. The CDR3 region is CASSLVGLEPGEQYV. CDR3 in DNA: TGTGCCAGCAGCTTAGTAGGACTCGAGCCCGGGGAGCAGTACGTC.

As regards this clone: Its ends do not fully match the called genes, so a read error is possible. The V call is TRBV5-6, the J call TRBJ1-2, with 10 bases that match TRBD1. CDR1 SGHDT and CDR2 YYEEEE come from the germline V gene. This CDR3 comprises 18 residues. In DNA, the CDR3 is TGTGCCAGCAGCTTGGCCGAAAGTCGACAGGGGGCTGACTATGGCTACCCCTTC. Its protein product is CASSLAESRQGADYGYPF.

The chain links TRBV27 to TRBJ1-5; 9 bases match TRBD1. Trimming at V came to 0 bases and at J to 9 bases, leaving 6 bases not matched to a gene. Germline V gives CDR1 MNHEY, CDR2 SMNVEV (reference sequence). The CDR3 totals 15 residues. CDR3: CASSLSGQGLGPQHF. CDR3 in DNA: TGTGCCAGCAGTTTATCGGGACAGGGTTTAGGGCCCCAGCATTTT.

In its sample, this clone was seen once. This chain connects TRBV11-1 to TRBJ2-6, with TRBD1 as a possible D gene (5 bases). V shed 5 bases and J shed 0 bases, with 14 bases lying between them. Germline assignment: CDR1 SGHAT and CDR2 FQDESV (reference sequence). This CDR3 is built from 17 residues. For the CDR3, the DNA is TGTGCCAGCAGCCCCGGCAGGGTGAACTCTGGGGCCAACGTCCTGACTTTC. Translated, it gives CASSPGRVNSGANVLTF. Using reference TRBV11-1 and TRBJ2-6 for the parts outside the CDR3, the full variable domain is EAEVAQSPRYKITEKSQAVAFWCDPISGHATLYWYRQILGQGPELLVQFQDESVVDDSQLPKDRFSAERLKGVDSTLKIQPAELGDSAMYLCASSPGRVNSGANVLTFGAGSRLTVL.

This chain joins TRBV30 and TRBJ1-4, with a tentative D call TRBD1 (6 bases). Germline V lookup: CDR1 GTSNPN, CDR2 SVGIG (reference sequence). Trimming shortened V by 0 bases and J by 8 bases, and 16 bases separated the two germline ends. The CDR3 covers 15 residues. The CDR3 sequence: CAWSVGGVVEEKLFF. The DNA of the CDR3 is TGTGCCTGGAGTGTAGGGGGGGTCGTCGAGGAAAAACTGTTTTTT.

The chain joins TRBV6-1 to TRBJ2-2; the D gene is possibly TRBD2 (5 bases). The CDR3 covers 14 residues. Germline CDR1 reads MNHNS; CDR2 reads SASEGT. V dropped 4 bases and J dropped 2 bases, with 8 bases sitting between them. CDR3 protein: CASSVEGNTGELFF. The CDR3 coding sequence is TGTGCCAGCAGTGTTGAGGGTAACACCGGGGAGCTGTTTTTT.

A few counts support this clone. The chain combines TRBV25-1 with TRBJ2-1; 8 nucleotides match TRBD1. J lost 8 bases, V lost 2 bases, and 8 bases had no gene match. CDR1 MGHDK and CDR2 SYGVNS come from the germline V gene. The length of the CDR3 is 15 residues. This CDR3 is CASSEGVQGVHEQFF. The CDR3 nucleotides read TGTGCCAGCAGTGAAGGAGTACAGGGGGTACATGAGCAGTTCTTC.

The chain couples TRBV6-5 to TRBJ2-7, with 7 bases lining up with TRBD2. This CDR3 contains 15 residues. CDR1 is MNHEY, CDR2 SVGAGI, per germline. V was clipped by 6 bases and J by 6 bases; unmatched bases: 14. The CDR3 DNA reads TGTGCCAGCAGCCGAACCTTAGCGGGTCTCGGCGAGCAGTACTTC. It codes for CASSRTLAGLGEQYF.

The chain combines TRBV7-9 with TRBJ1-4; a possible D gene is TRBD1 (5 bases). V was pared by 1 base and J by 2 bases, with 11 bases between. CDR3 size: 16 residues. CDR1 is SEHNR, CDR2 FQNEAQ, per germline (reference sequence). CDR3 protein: CASSLGDWGTNEKLFF. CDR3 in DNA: TGTGCCAGCAGCTTAGGGGACTGGGGGACTAATGAAAAACTGTTTTTT.

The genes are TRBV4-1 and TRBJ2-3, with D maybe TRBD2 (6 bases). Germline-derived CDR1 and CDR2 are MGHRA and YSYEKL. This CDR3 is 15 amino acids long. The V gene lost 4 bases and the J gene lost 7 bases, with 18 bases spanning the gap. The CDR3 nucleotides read TGCGCCAGCAGCCCCCGGGACGGGGACTCAAATACGCAGTATTTT. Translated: CASSPRDGDSNTQYF.

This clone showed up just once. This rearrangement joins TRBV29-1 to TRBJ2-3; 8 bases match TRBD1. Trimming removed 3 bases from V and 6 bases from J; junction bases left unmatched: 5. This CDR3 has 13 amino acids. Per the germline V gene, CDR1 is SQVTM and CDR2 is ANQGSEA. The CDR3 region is CSVESTGGDTQYF. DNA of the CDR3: TGCAGCGTTGAGTCCACAGGGGGGGATACGCAGTATTTT.

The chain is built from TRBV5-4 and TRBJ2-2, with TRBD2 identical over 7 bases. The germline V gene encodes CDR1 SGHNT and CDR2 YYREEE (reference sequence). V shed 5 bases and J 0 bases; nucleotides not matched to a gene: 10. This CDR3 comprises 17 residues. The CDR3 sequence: CASSPRGGATNTGELFF. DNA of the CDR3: TGTGCCAGCAGTCCGCGGGGAGGGGCGACGAACACCGGGGAGCTGTTTTTT. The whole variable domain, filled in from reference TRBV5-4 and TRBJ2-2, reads ETGVTQSPTHLIKTRGQQVTLRCSSQSGHNTVSWYQQALGQGPQFIFQYYREEENGRGNFPPRFSGLQFPNYSSELNVNALELDDSALYLCASSPRGGATNTGELFFGEGSRLTVL.

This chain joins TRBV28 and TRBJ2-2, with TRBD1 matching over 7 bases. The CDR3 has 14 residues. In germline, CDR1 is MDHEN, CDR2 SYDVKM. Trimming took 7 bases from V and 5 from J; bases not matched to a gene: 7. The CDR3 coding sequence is TGTGCCAGCAAACCGGGACAGTCGACCGGGGAGCTGTTTTTT. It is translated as CASKPGQSTGELFF. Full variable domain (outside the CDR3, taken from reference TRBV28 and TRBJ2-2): DVKVTQSSRYLVKRTGEKVFLECVQDMDHENMFWYRQDPGLGLRLIYFSYDVKMKEKGDIPEGYSVSREKKERFSLILESASTNQTSMYLCASKPGQSTGELFFGEGSRLTVL.

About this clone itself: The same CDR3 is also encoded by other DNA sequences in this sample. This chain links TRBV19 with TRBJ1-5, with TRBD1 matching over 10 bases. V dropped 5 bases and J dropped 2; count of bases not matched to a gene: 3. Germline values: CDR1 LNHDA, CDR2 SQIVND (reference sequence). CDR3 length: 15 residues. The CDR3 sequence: CASSLTGGGNQPQHF. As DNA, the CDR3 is TGTGCCAGTAGTTTGACAGGGGGCGGCAATCAGCCCCAGCATTTT.

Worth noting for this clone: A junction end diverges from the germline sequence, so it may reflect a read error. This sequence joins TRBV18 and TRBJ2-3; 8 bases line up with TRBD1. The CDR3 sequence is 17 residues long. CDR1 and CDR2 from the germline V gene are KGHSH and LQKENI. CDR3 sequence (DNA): TGTGCCAGCTCCCCACCTTGGACAGGGAGTAGCACAGATACGCAGTATTTT. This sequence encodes CASSPPWTGSSTDTQYF.

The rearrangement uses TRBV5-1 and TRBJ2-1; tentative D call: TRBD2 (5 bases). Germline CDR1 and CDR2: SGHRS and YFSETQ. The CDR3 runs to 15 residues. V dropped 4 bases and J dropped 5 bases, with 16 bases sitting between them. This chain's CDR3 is CASSPNLVRDNEQFF. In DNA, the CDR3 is TGCGCCAGCAGCCCGAACCTGGTGAGGGACAATGAGCAGTTCTTC.

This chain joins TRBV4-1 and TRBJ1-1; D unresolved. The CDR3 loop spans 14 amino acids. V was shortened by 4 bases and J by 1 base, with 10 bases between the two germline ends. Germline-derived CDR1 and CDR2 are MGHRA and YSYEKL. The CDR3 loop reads CASSPGSPNTEAFF. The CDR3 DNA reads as TGCGCCAGCAGCCCCGGGAGCCCGAACACTGAAGCTTTCTTT.

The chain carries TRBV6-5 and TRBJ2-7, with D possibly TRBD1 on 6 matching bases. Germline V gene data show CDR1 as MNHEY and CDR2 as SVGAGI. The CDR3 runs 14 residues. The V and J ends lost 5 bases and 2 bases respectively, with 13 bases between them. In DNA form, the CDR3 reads TGTGCCAGCAGTACCCCAGACAGGCCCTACGAGCAGTACTTC. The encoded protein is CASSTPDRPYEQYF.

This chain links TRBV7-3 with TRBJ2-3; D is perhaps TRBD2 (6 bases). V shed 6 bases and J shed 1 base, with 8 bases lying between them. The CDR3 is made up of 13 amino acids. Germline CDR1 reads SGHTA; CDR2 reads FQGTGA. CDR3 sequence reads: CASSWGGTDTQYF. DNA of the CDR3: TGTGCCAGCAGTTGGGGGGGCACAGATACGCAGTATTTT.

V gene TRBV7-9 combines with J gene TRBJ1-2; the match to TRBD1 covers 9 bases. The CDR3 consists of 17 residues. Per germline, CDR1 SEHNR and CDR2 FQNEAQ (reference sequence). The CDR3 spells CSTEIRDRVLAPYGYTF. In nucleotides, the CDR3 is TGTTCCACCGAAATCCGGGACAGGGTATTGGCTCCCTATGGCTACACCTTC.

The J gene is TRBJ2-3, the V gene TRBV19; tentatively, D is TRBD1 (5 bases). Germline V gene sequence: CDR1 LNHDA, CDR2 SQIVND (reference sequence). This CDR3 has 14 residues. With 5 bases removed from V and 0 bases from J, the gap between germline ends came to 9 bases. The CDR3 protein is CASSGQGSTDTQYF. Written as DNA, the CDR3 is TGTGCCAGTAGTGGTCAGGGCAGCACAGATACGCAGTATTTT.

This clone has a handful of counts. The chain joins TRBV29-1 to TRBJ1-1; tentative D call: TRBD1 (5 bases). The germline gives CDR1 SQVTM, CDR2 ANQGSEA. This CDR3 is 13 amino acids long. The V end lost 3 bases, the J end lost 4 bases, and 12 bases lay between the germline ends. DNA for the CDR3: TGCAGCGTTGATCGGGCCGGGGGCACTGAAGCTTTCTTT. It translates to CSVDRAGGTEAFF.

CDR3 nucleotides: TGTGCCAGCATCGATGCGGGACTCCAGTCCTACGAGCAGTACTTC. It yields the protein CASIDAGLQSYEQYF. The chain uses TRBV28 and TRBJ2-7; D might be TRBD2 (6 bases). Germline assignment: CDR1 MDHEN and CDR2 SYDVKM. The CDR3 has 15 residues. Trimming took 7 bases from V and 1 from J, leaving 17 bases between them.

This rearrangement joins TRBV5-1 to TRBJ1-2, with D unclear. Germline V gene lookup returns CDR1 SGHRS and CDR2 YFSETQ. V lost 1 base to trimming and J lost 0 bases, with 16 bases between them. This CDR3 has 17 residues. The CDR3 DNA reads TGCGCCAGCAGCTTGAATACATTCCTCAGCGCTAACTATGGCTACACCTTC. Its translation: CASSLNTFLSANYGYTF.

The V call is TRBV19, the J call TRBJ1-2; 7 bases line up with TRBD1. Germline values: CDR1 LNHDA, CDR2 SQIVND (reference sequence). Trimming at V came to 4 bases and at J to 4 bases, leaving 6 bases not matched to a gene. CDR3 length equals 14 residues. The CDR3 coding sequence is TGTGCCAGTAGTAACCCGGGACAGTCCTATGGCTACACCTTC. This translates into CASSNPGQSYGYTF.

The CDR3 here is CATRGGLTGRLNTEAFF. The CDR3 nucleotides read TGTGCCACCAGAGGCGGGCTGACAGGGAGGTTGAACACTGAAGCTTTCTTT. The chain uses TRBV15 and TRBJ1-1; 7 bases align to TRBD1. CDR3 length equals 17 residues. Germline assignment: CDR1 LNHNV and CDR2 YYDKDF (reference sequence). V lost 6 bases to trimming and J lost 0 bases; unmatched junction nucleotides: 13.